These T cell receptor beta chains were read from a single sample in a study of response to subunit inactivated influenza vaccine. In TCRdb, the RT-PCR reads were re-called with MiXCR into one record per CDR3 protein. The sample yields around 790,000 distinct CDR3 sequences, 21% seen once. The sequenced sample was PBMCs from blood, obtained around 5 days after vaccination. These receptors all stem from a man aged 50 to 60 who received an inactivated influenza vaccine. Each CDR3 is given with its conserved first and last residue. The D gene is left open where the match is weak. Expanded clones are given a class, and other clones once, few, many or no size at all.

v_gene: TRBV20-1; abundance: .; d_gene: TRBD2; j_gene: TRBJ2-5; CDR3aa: CSAAWPGGETHYF; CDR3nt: TGCAGTGCCGCCTGGCCGGGAGGAGAGACCCATTACTTC
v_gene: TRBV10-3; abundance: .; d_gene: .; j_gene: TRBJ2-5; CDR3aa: CAISEGRQGEETQYF; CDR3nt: TGTGCCATCAGTGAAGGGAGGCAGGGTGAAGAGACCCAGTACTTC
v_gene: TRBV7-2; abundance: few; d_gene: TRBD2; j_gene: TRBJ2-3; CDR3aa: CASSYVGSGGPARTQYF; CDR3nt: TGTGCCAGCAGCTACGTTGGTAGCGGGGGCCCCGCGAGAACGCAGTATTTT
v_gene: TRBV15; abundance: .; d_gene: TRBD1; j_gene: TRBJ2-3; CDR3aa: CATSKTGGTRTDTQYF; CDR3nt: TGTGCCACCAGCAAGACAGGGGGTACGAGGACAGATACGCAGTATTTT
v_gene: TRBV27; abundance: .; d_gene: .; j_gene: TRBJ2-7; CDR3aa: CASSSTPQQGGEQYF; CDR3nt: TGTGCCAGCAGCTCAACCCCCCAACAGGGAGGCGAGCAGTACTTC
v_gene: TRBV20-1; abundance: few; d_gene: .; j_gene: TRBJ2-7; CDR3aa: CSAGPFSDPPYEQYF; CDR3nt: TGCAGTGCTGGCCCCTTTAGTGACCCGCCCTACGAGCAGTACTTC
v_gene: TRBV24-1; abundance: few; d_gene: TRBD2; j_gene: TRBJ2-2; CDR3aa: CATSDSGTSGATGELFF; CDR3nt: TGTGCCACCAGTGACTCCGGGACTAGCGGTGCTACCGGGGAGCTGTTTTTT
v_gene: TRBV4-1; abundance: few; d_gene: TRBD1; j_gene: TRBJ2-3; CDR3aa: CASSRYHPQGRLTDTQYF; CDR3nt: TGCGCCAGCAGCCGCTACCATCCACAGGGGAGATTGACAGATACGCAGTATTTT
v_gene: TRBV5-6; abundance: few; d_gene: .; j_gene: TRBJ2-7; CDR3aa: CASSPPSGTSYEQYF; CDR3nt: TGTGCCAGCAGCCCCCCGTCCGGGACAAGCTACGAGCAGTACTTC
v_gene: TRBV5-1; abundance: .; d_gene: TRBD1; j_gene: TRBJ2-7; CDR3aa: CASSPYGTGFPDYEQYF; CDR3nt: TGCGCCAGCAGCCCCTACGGGACAGGATTCCCCGACTACGAGCAGTACTTC
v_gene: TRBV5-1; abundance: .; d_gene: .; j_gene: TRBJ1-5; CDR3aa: CASSFDLSLGQPQHF; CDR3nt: TGCGCCAGCAGCTTTGACCTATCCCTAGGTCAGCCCCAGCATTTT